The rows below give T cell receptor beta chains drawn from one sample of a study of cytomegalovirus exposure and HLA in healthy donors. Assay used: immunoSEQ multiplex PCR; TCRdb lists only in-frame clones, some missing. The sample records roughly 180,000 clones, about four fifths being singletons. The sequencing sample was made of PBMCs. These TCRs come from a female donor in good health and CMV-seronegative. CDR3s include the opening cysteine and the closing phenylalanine or tryptophan. The order of the fields is J gene, V gene, D gene, clone size, CDR3 DNA, CDR3 protein. The D gene is left open where the match is weak. A row's size may be missing; if present it is once, few, many or a size class.

J: TRBJ1-2; V: TRBV5-1; D: TRBD1; size: -; DNA: TGCGCCAGCAGCTATGGACAGGGGGCTGGGGGCTACACCTTC; CDR3: CASSYGQGAGGYTF
J: TRBJ1-1; V: TRBV2; D: -; size: -; DNA: TGTGCCAGCAGTCCCCGGTCCCGCTTCTACACTGAAGCTTTCTTT; CDR3: CASSPRSRFYTEAFF
J: TRBJ2-7; V: TRBV5-1; D: TRBD1; size: -; DNA: TGCGCCAGCAGCTTATCTCCGGGACAGGGTTTGGAGCAGTACTTC; CDR3: CASSLSPGQGLEQYF
J: TRBJ1-4; V: TRBV7-2; D: TRBD1; size: -; DNA: TGTGCCAGCAGCTTAGGCCAGGGGGGTGAAAAACTGTTTTTT; CDR3: CASSLGQGGEKLFF
J: TRBJ2-2; V: TRBV5-1; D: -; size: -; DNA: TGCGCCAGCAGCTTGGGGTCAGACTCCGGGGAGCTGTTTTTT; CDR3: CASSLGSDSGELFF
J: TRBJ2-7; V: TRBV7-9; D: TRBD2; size: -; DNA: TGTGCCAGCAGCCCCCTAGGAGCGGGATCGTCCTACGAGCAGTACTTC; CDR3: CASSPLGAGSSYEQYF
J: TRBJ1-1; V: TRBV5-6; D: -; size: -; DNA: TGTGCCAGCAGCTTAGCGGGACCGAACACTGAAGCTTTCTTT; CDR3: CASSLAGPNTEAFF
J: TRBJ2-5; V: TRBV7-2; D: -; size: -; DNA: TGTGCCAGCAGCTTAGGGCCCAGGGCTGGAGAGACCCAGTACTTC; CDR3: CASSLGPRAGETQYF
J: TRBJ2-1; V: TRBV11-3; D: -; size: few; DNA: TGTGCCAGCAGCTTCAGGGCTAATGAGCAGTTCTTC; CDR3: CASSFRANEQFF
J: TRBJ2-5; V: TRBV7-7; D: TRBD2; size: -; DNA: TGTGCTAGCAGCTTAGAGCGGGGTCAGGGAGAGACCCAGTACTTC; CDR3: CASSLERGQGETQYF
J: TRBJ1-5; V: TRBV7-9; D: -; size: -; DNA: TGTGCCAGCAGCCCAGGGACGGCGGGGTGGCAGCCCCAGCATTTT; CDR3: CASSPGTAGWQPQHF
J: TRBJ2-5; V: TRBV5-6; D: TRBD1; size: -; DNA: TGTGCCAGCAGTTTGGACAGGGGTGAGACCCAGTACTTC; CDR3: CASSLDRGETQYF
J: TRBJ2-7; V: TRBV19; D: TRBD1; size: -; DNA: TGTGCCAGTAGTCCACAGGGGGACGAGCAGTACTTC; CDR3: CASSPQGDEQYF
J: TRBJ2-7; V: TRBV5-1; D: -; size: -; DNA: TGCGCCAGCAGCCCGGGTGAGGAAGGGGTCGAGCAGTACTTC; CDR3: CASSPGEEGVEQYF
J: TRBJ2-7; V: TRBV11-1; D: TRBD2; size: -; DNA: TGTGCCAGCAGCTTAGTTGGGACTAGCGTAACCTACGAGCAGTACTTC; CDR3: CASSLVGTSVTYEQYF
J: TRBJ1-4; V: TRBV18; D: -; size: -; DNA: TGTGCCAGCTCACGACAGGAGAATGAAAAACTGTTTTTT; CDR3: CASSRQENEKLFF
J: TRBJ2-7; V: TRBV7-9; D: -; size: -; DNA: TGTGCCAGCAGCTTAGGCCGGGAAAGAGAGCAGTACTTC; CDR3: CASSLGREREQYF
J: TRBJ2-7; V: TRBV6-5; D: TRBD2; size: -; DNA: TGTGCCAGCAGCCCCCCGGGACTAGAAGGCCGCGAGCAGTACTTC; CDR3: CASSPPGLEGREQYF
J: TRBJ1-2; V: TRBV21-1; D: -; size: -; DNA: TGTGCCAGCAGCAACGGACACCCCTATGGCTACACCTTC; CDR3: CASSNGHPYGYTF
J: TRBJ1-1; V: TRBV6-1; D: -; size: -; DNA: TGTGCCAGCAGCCGATTGGGGAGTACGGCCTCTGAAGCTTTCTTT; CDR3: CASSRLGSTASEAFF
J: TRBJ2-7; V: TRBV7-2; D: -; size: -; DNA: TGTGCCAGCAGCTCGGACAGTGCCTACGAGCAGTACTTC; CDR3: CASSSDSAYEQYF
J: TRBJ2-7; V: TRBV7-9; D: -; size: -; DNA: TGTTCCAGCAGCCCAAGGGGTTACGAGCAGTACTTC; CDR3: CSSSPRGYEQYF
J: TRBJ2-7; V: TRBV15; D: TRBD1; size: -; DNA: TGTGCCACCAGCATAGACAGGGGGCGGTACGAGCAGTACTTC; CDR3: CATSIDRGRYEQYF
J: TRBJ2-7; V: TRBV7-9; D: TRBD2; size: -; DNA: TGTTCCAGCAGCTTGCTAGCGGGGAGCTCCTACGAGCAGTACTTC; CDR3: CSSSLLAGSSYEQYF
J: TRBJ2-1; V: TRBV7-3; D: TRBD1; size: -; DNA: TGTGCCAGCAGCCCCGGGACAGGGGTTGTCCCCTACAATGAGCAGTTCTTC; CDR3: CASSPGTGVVPYNEQFF
J: TRBJ1-5; V: TRBV6-1; D: -; size: -; DNA: TGTGCCAGCAGTGAGTACAGCAACTATCAGCCCCAGCATTTT; CDR3: CASSEYSNYQPQHF
J: TRBJ1-1; V: TRBV18; D: TRBD1; size: -; DNA: TGTGCCAGCTCACCACTCCGACAGGGGAAGGGGAACACTGAAGCTTTCTTT; CDR3: CASSPLRQGKGNTEAFF
J: TRBJ1-2; V: TRBV6-5; D: TRBD1; size: -; DNA: TGTGCCAGCAGTTCCTCGACAGGGGGCTACACCTTC; CDR3: CASSSSTGGYTF
J: TRBJ1-6; V: TRBV6-5; D: -; size: -; DNA: TGTGCCAGCAGATACAGGGAGGCCTATAATTCACCCCTCCACTTT; CDR3: CASRYREAYNSPLHF
J: TRBJ2-2; V: TRBV11-2; D: TRBD2; size: -; DNA: TGTGCCAGCAGCGCCGGACTAGGACCGAACACCGGGGAGCTGTTTTTT; CDR3: CASSAGLGPNTGELFF
J: TRBJ2-7; V: TRBV7-9; D: -; size: few; DNA: TGTGCCAGCAGCTTAGGACAGGTCGGCGAGCAGTACTTC; CDR3: CASSLGQVGEQYF